This T cell receptor beta chain was captured by sequencing in a study of siplizumab effects on memory and regulatory T cells. General study points: Only a minority of proliferating CD4+ or CD8+ clones had an assignable naive or memory phenotype, with roughly 75-97% lacking one.

Germline CDR1 reads KGHSH; CDR2 reads LQKENI. The CDR3 loop spans 15 amino acids. V lost 8 bases, J lost 3 bases, and 14 bases lay in between. Sequencing used immunoSEQ multiplex PCR; TCRdb keeps in-frame clones, though not all of them. Seen here are approximately 60,000 clones, around 80% observed once, and the top ten hold about 0.42%. The study took a few donor pairs, and their unstimulated naive, memory, effector memory and TEMRA subsets were sequenced. To note about this clone: What it binds is not known.

The V call is TRBV18, the J call TRBJ1-6, with D maybe TRBD1 (6 bases). This TCR was sampled from a human donor in good health. The sequenced sample was memory CD4+ T cells sorted from blood. CDR3 nucleotide sequence: TGTGCCAGCAAACAGGGTGTAAGCTATAATTCACCCCTCCACTTT. Translation gives CASKQGVSYNSPLHF.